The 3 T cell receptor beta chains listed next were all sequenced from one sample in a study of blood T cell repertoires in COVID-19. Sequencing used immunoSEQ multiplex PCR; TCRdb keeps in-frame clones, though not all of them. The table includes roughly 250,000 clones, 83% detected once. The sample was peripheral blood. The source of these receptors is a woman in her fifties or sixties with acute or convalescent COVID-19.

The V gene is TRBV19, the J gene TRBJ2-7; D not certain. Germline V gene data show CDR1 as LNHDA and CDR2 as SQIVND (reference sequence). V was pared by 3 bases and J by 4 bases, with 13 bases between. The CDR3 has 14 residues. The CDR3 nucleotides are TGTGCCAGTAGTATTAGTAGTGGAGTTTACGAGCAGTACTTC. Its protein product is CASSISSGVYEQYF.

The chain employs TRBV4-2 and TRBJ2-5, with 8 positions matching TRBD2. Unmatched junction bases numbered 0, after V lost 3 bases and J lost 0 bases. Looked up from germline, CDR1 is LGHNA and CDR2 is YNFKEQ. The CDR3 sequence is 14 residues long. CDR3 nucleotide sequence: TGTGCCAGCAGCCAGGGACTAGACCAAGAGACCCAGTACTTC. Translating it yields CASSQGLDQETQYF.

This clone was recorded only once. The CDR3 reads CASSLGGLNIQYF. Here the CDR3 DNA reads TGTGCCAGCAGCTTAGGGGGACTGAACATTCAGTACTTC. The V call is TRBV7-2, the J call TRBJ2-4, with a tentative D call TRBD2 (6 bases). The germline V gene has CDR1 SGHTA and CDR2 FQGNSA. This CDR3 is built from 13 residues. Trimming pared 1 base from V and 7 bases from J, leaving 8 bases between.